Sequencing of this TCR beta chain was carried out in a study of breast tumors, draining lymph nodes, adjacent tissues. Germline CDR1 reads SGHKS; CDR2 reads YYEKEE (reference sequence). The CDR3 loop spans 13 amino acids. Each CDR3 protein is one row after TCRdb ran MiXCR on the multiplex PCR reads. The sample holds 45,000 or so distinct CDR3 sequences, 23% seen once. Overall study findings and caveats: Tumor T cell lymph node origin was a supported hypothesis, not proven. Compared with lymph nodes, tumors were less diverse; compared with nontumor tissue, more. Most tumor T cells seemingly derive from lymph node, then expand in tumor. Luminal-like breast cancer showed significantly higher tumor–nontumor repertoire similarity than basal-like.

Points on this clonotype: Its cognate antigen is unknown. This may stem from a read error, because a much larger clone lies one nucleotide away.

The origin of this receptor is a female donor with breast cancer. Some clones in this sample may be carry-over from other donors' samples. The genes are TRBV5-5 and TRBJ1-2, with D perhaps TRBD1 (5 bases). The sequencing sample was made of breast tumor tissue. The CDR3 DNA follows: TGTGCCGGCAGCTCAGGGTTGAACTATGGCTACACCTTC. Translated, it gives CAGSSGLNYGYTF.